This is a list of T cell receptor beta chains from one sample in a study of T-cell memory formation after mild COVID-19. From the 5' RACE reads, TCRdb called clonotypes with MiXCR, one entry per CDR3 protein. The table includes about 470,000 distinct CDR3 sequences, around a sixth detected once. Sequencing used PBMCs or a T cell subset sorted from them (not recorded which). The origin of the receptors is an adult woman who had mild COVID-19 (a few samples of this study predate the infection). Cell type and time point are not known. The CDR3 runs from the conserved cysteine through the conserved F or W. The D gene is left open where the match is weak. Clone size is stated in some rows and not others, as once, few, many or a class when expanded.

CDR3 protein,CDR3 DNA,V gene,clone size,D gene,CDR3 length,J gene
CASSPRALNQPQHF,TGTGCCAGCAGCCCTCGGGCCCTCAATCAGCCCCAGCATTTT,TRBV2,once,-,14,TRBJ1-5
CATRRSGTNTGELFF,TGTGCCACCCGTCGAAGCGGGACGAACACCGGGGAGCTGTTTTTT,TRBV15,few,TRBD2,15,TRBJ2-2
CASSDPRLAGGPFF,TGTGCCAGCAGTGACCCACGACTAGCGGGAGGTCCGTTCTTC,TRBV2,-,TRBD2,14,TRBJ2-1
CASSVGSGKDQPQHF,TGTGCCAGCAGCGTAGGGTCAGGGAAAGATCAGCCCCAGCATTTT,TRBV9,-,-,15,TRBJ1-5
CASSLLIGEQYF,TGTGCCAGCAGCTTATTAATCGGGGAGCAGTACTTC,TRBV7-8,-,-,12,TRBJ2-7
CAWSARLRVYEQYF,TGTGCCTGGAGTGCACGACTGAGAGTCTACGAGCAGTACTTC,TRBV30,-,-,14,TRBJ2-7
CSARDSGQGARSSTEAFF,TGCAGTGCTAGAGATTCCGGACAGGGGGCGAGGTCAAGCACTGAAGCTTTCTTT,TRBV20-1,-,TRBD1,18,TRBJ1-1
CSARDNQGGTYEQYF,TGCAGTGCTAGAGATAACCAGGGGGGAACCTACGAGCAGTACTTC,TRBV20-1,few,-,15,TRBJ2-7
CSARGIAGPSNQPQHF,TGCAGTGCTAGAGGGATCGCAGGGCCAAGCAATCAGCCCCAGCATTTT,TRBV20-1,-,-,16,TRBJ1-5
CASSQGLAGLSYDEQFF,TGTGCCAGCAGCCAGGGACTAGCGGGACTTTCATACGATGAGCAGTTCTTC,TRBV3-1,-,TRBD2,17,TRBJ2-1
CAISPDRGYNEQFF,TGTGCCATCAGTCCGGACAGGGGTTACAATGAGCAGTTCTTC,TRBV10-3,few,TRBD1,14,TRBJ2-1
CASSPSQHQLAKNIQYF,TGTGCCAGCAGTCCCTCGCAGCATCAACTAGCCAAAAACATTCAGTACTTC,TRBV6-2/TRBV6-3,many,-,17,TRBJ2-4
CASSFRLPDEQYF,TGTGCCAGCAGTTTCCGACTCCCCGACGAGCAGTACTTC,TRBV12-3/TRBV12-4,few,-,13,TRBJ2-7
CASSVDTTRGEAFF,TGTGCCAGCAGCGTGGACACCACTCGAGGTGAAGCTTTCTTT,TRBV5-5,-,-,14,TRBJ1-1
CASSGGRGTGELFF,TGCGCCAGCAGCGGGGGCCGGGGCACCGGGGAGCTGTTTTTT,TRBV5-1,few,-,14,TRBJ2-2
CASSLEREWDTDTQYF,TGTGCCAGCAGTTTAGAGCGGGAGTGGGACACAGATACGCAGTATTTT,TRBV12-3/TRBV12-4,-,TRBD2,16,TRBJ2-3
CASSPRQGWNTEAFF,TGTGCCAGCAGTCCTCGACAGGGGTGGAACACTGAAGCTTTCTTT,TRBV27,few,TRBD1,15,TRBJ1-1
CASSAGATGGYSAYEQYF,TGTGCCAGCAGCGCTGGGGCGACAGGGGGCTACTCGGCCTACGAGCAGTACTTC,TRBV5-6,few,TRBD1,18,TRBJ2-7
CASSFGTSGESTDTQYF,TGCGCCAGCAGCTTCGGGACTAGCGGGGAGAGCACAGATACGCAGTATTTT,TRBV5-1,few,TRBD2,17,TRBJ2-3
CATSRDTSGGFGYTF,TGTGCCACCAGCAGAGATACATCAGGGGGCTTTGGCTACACCTTC,TRBV15,-,TRBD1,15,TRBJ1-2
CSAREGYGVMSTEAFF,TGCAGTGCTAGAGAAGGGTACGGAGTAATGAGCACTGAAGCTTTCTTT,TRBV20-1,-,-,16,TRBJ1-1
CSARQGGNEKLFF,TGCAGTGCTAGACAGGGGGGCAATGAAAAACTGTTTTTT,TRBV20-1,-,TRBD1,13,TRBJ1-4
CASSLVRGIAYEQYF,TGTGCCAGCAGCTTGGTTCGGGGGATAGCCTACGAGCAGTACTTC,TRBV5-5,-,-,15,TRBJ2-7
CASSAQGEVGYTF,TGTGCCAGCAGTGCACAGGGGGAAGTAGGCTACACCTTC,TRBV12-3/TRBV12-4,few,TRBD1,13,TRBJ1-2
CASSPIFGLAGHLTDTQYF,TGTGCCAGCAGCCCCATATTTGGACTAGCGGGACATCTCACAGATACGCAGTATTTT,TRBV6-2/TRBV6-3,few,TRBD2,19,TRBJ2-3
CASSSSGTSHNEQFF,TGTGCCAGCAGCTCGTCGGGGACAAGCCACAATGAGCAGTTCTTC,TRBV7-6,-,-,15,TRBJ2-1
CASSLGVGSPDTQLYNSPLHF,TGTGCCAGCAGCTTAGGCGTTGGCTCACCCGATACTCAATTGTATAATTCACCCCTCCACTTT,TRBV7-2,few,-,21,TRBJ1-6
CATSDRDITLNEQFF,TGTGCCACCAGTGACCGGGACATAACTCTGAATGAGCAGTTCTTC,TRBV24-1,few,-,15,TRBJ2-1
CAISGQGDGEQFF,TGTGCCATCAGTGGACAGGGGGATGGTGAGCAGTTCTTC,TRBV10-3,few,TRBD1,13,TRBJ2-1
CAWSRDRVTDTQYF,TGTGCCTGGAGTCGGGACAGGGTTACGGATACGCAGTATTTT,TRBV30,-,TRBD1,14,TRBJ2-3
CATSGYTF,TGTGCCACCTCTGGCTACACCTTC,TRBV11-2,few,-,8,TRBJ1-2
CASSAVGYEQYF,TGTGCCAGCAGCGCGGTAGGGTACGAGCAGTACTTC,TRBV14,few,-,12,TRBJ2-7
CASSQDGLASTDTQYF,TGCGCCAGCAGCCAAGACGGACTAGCGAGCACAGATACGCAGTATTTT,TRBV4-3,few,TRBD2,16,TRBJ2-3
CASSEGLAKDTQYF,TGTGCCAGCAGTGAGGGACTAGCGAAAGATACGCAGTATTTT,TRBV6-1,-,TRBD2,14,TRBJ2-3
CASSPGASGTYEQYF,TGTGCCAGCAGTCCTGGGGCTAGCGGGACCTACGAGCAGTACTTC,TRBV27,-,TRBD2,15,TRBJ2-7
CATRPTRNQPQHF,TGTGCCACCAGACCTACTAGGAATCAGCCCCAGCATTTT,TRBV15,-,-,13,TRBJ1-5
CASSQEQFGGFEQFF,TGCGCCAGCAGCCAAGAGCAGTTTGGAGGCTTTGAGCAGTTCTTC,TRBV4-1,few,-,15,TRBJ2-1
CASSQRRDSNSYEQYF,TGTGCCAGCAGCCAGCGTCGGGACAGTAACTCTTACGAGCAGTACTTC,TRBV4-2,-,TRBD1,16,TRBJ2-7
CATSDLTGRYGYTF,TGTGCCACCAGTGATCTGACAGGGAGGTATGGCTACACCTTC,TRBV24-1,-,TRBD1,14,TRBJ1-2
CASSLGVRGFF,TGTGCCAGCAGTTTGGGGGTCAGAGGGTTCTTC,TRBV12-3/TRBV12-4,-,-,11,TRBJ2-1
CASRVRESDYNEQFF,TGTGCCAGCAGGGTACGGGAGTCCGACTACAATGAGCAGTTCTTC,TRBV6-5,-,-,15,TRBJ2-1
CASSYSGKGNQPQHF,TGTGCCAGCAGTTACTCGGGAAAGGGCAATCAGCCCCAGCATTTT,TRBV6-5,few,-,15,TRBJ1-5
CASSLQYEQYF,TGTGCCAGCAGTTTACAATACGAGCAGTACTTC,TRBV12-3/TRBV12-4,many,-,11,TRBJ2-7
CASVPGLAGGPTFEQYF,TGTGCCAGCGTTCCGGGACTAGCGGGGGGGCCTACCTTCGAGCAGTACTTC,TRBV2,once,TRBD2,17,TRBJ2-7
CASSLWGADTEAFF,TGTGCCAGCAGTTTATGGGGGGCAGACACTGAAGCTTTCTTT,TRBV12-3/TRBV12-4,-,-,14,TRBJ1-1
CASSSIAGAYNEQFF,TGTGCCAGCAGCTCTATAGCGGGAGCCTACAATGAGCAGTTCTTC,TRBV7-3,-,TRBD2,15,TRBJ2-1
CASSFSGIYEQYF,TGTGCCAGCAGCTTTAGCGGGATCTACGAGCAGTACTTC,TRBV7-8,-,TRBD2,13,TRBJ2-7
CASSQGSGEADTQYF,TGTGCCAGCAGCCAAGGAAGTGGGGAGGCAGATACGCAGTATTTT,TRBV3-1,-,-,15,TRBJ2-3
CASSQEWGGLIYEQYF,TGCGCCAGCAGCCAAGAGTGGGGGGGACTAATCTACGAGCAGTACTTC,TRBV4-3,-,TRBD2,16,TRBJ2-7
CASSPGLAGGHGTDTQYF,TGTGCCAGCAGCCCCGGACTAGCGGGGGGTCACGGGACAGATACGCAGTATTTT,TRBV9,few,TRBD2,18,TRBJ2-3
CASLRGQNTEAFF,TGTGCCAGCCTCAGAGGGCAGAACACTGAAGCTTTCTTT,TRBV7-8,-,-,13,TRBJ1-1